These 28 T cell receptor beta chains came from one sample sequenced in a study of cytomegalovirus exposure and HLA in healthy donors. Researchers ran the PCR with 60 Vbeta and 13 Jbeta primers. This table comes from immunoSEQ multiplex PCR, and its TCRdb copy is limited to in-frame clones, with some not included. The sample holds 100,000 to 150,000 clones; approximately 10% are singletons and the top ten take roughly 7%. Sequencing input: PBMCs. All receptors derive from a woman in her 40s in good health and CMV-seropositive.

This rearrangement joins TRBV6-6 to TRBJ1-6; a possible D gene is TRBD1 (6 bases). V lost 2 bases to trimming and J lost 12 bases, with 11 bases between them. Germline CDR1 and CDR2: MNHNY and SVGAGI (reference sequence). There are 13 residues in the CDR3. The CDR3 DNA sequence: TGTGCCAGCAGTTACGAGGGAGGGGGACCCCTCCACTTT. Its protein is CASSYEGGGPLHF.

This clone was picked up a small number of times. The V call is TRBV6-6, the J call TRBJ1-2; weak D call: TRBD1 (5 bases). CDR3 size: 14 residues. V lost 2 bases and J lost 4, with 11 bases in between. In germline, CDR1 is MNHNY, CDR2 SVGAGI (reference sequence). The CDR3: CASSYNQGLYGYTF. CDR3 DNA: TGTGCCAGCAGTTACAATCAGGGCCTCTATGGCTACACCTTC.

This clone was observed a handful of times. The chain joins TRBV18 to TRBJ2-5, with D perhaps matching TRBD2 (6 bases). This CDR3 has 15 residues. Germline lookup yields CDR1 KGHSH and CDR2 LQKENI. V dropped 4 bases and J dropped 1 base, with 13 bases sitting between them. This CDR3 is CASSRGDGAQETQYF. DNA for the CDR3: TGTGCCAGCTCACGGGGGGACGGAGCCCAAGAGACCCAGTACTTC.

This clone was seen only a few times. This chain uses TRBV5-4 with TRBJ1-1; possible D gene TRBD1, 6 bases. The length of the CDR3 is 14 residues. The V gene lost 0 bases and the J gene lost 7 bases, with 13 bases spanning the gap. Germline V gene lookup returns CDR1 SGHNT and CDR2 YYREEE (reference sequence). CDR3 amino acids: CASSLDREGFEAFF. The CDR3 coding sequence is TGTGCCAGCAGCTTGGACAGGGAGGGGTTTGAAGCTTTCTTT.

The rearrangement links TRBV7-9 to TRBJ1-1; D possibly corresponds to TRBD1 (5 bases). Germline V gives CDR1 SEHNR, CDR2 FQNEAQ (reference sequence). Trimming removed 3 bases from V and 1 base from J, with 15 bases in between. This CDR3 spans 16 amino acids. This chain's CDR3 is CASSFRLQEANTEAFF. For the CDR3, the DNA is TGTGCCAGCAGCTTCCGTTTACAGGAAGCGAACACTGAAGCTTTCTTT.

The chain is built from TRBV2 and TRBJ2-2, with D maybe TRBD1 (6 bases). CDR3 length equals 14 residues. The V end was cut by 2 bases, the J end by 8 bases, with 12 bases between. Germline V lookup: CDR1 SNHLY, CDR2 FYNNEI. The chain's CDR3 is CASSESQGTGELFF. CDR3 bases: TGTGCCAGCAGTGAATCCCAGGGGACAGGGGAGCTGTTTTTT.

This clone was picked up a small number of times. This chain uses TRBV5-1 with TRBJ1-1; TRBD1 agrees at 8 bases. V dropped 6 bases and J dropped 0; count of bases not matched to a gene: 10. Germline CDR1 reads SGHRS; CDR2 reads YFSETQ. CDR3 length equals 16 residues. The CDR3 DNA is TGCGCCAGCACCGCCGGGACAGGCAGCTTGAACACTGAAGCTTTCTTT. It specifies CASTAGTGSLNTEAFF.

This clone appeared a few times. This chain uses TRBV9 with TRBJ2-2, with TRBD2 matching 8 bases. The germline V gene has CDR1 SGDLS and CDR2 YYNGEE. The CDR3 has 16 amino acids. The V and J ends lost 4 bases and 5 bases, in that order; junction bases with no gene match: 10. CDR3 nucleotide sequence: TGTGCCAGCAGCCCCGGGGGGGCGAGAGAGACCGGGGAGCTGTTTTTT. Its protein product is CASSPGGARETGELFF.

This clone was seen repeatedly, ten times or more. The J gene is TRBJ2-3, the V gene TRBV6-1; 9 bases match TRBD1. This CDR3 is built from 15 residues. Germline trimming cut 2 bases from V and 3 bases from J; bases unmatched to any gene: 3. Germline CDR1 MNHNS, CDR2 SASEGT. The CDR3 here is CASSERDRVTDTQYF. As DNA, the CDR3 is TGTGCCAGCAGTGAAAGGGACAGGGTTACAGATACGCAGTATTTT.

The chain uses TRBV19 and TRBJ2-1; 7 bases align to TRBD2. CDR1 LNHDA and CDR2 SQIVND come from the germline V gene (reference sequence). After removal of 5 bases from V and 4 bases from J, the junction contained 5 bases not matched to a gene. This CDR3 has 14 amino acids. This CDR3 is CASSELAVYNEQFF. The CDR3 DNA follows: TGTGCCAGTAGTGAGCTAGCGGTATACAATGAGCAGTTCTTC.

This clone has a handful of counts. The same CDR3 arises from other DNA sequences in this sample as well. The chain is built from TRBV7-9 and TRBJ2-7, with 8 bases aligning to TRBD2. Trimming removed 2 bases from V and 5 bases from J; junction bases left unmatched: 5. Looked up from germline, CDR1 is SEHNR and CDR2 is FQNEAQ (reference sequence). The CDR3 is made up of 14 amino acids. Here the CDR3 DNA reads TGTGCCAGCAGCTTATTCACCGGGAGGGACGAGCAGTACTTC. Its protein product is CASSLFTGRDEQYF.

The rearrangement joins TRBV7-9 to TRBJ2-5; D uncertain. CDR1 and CDR2 (germline): SEHNR, FQNEAQ (reference sequence). Trimming took 3 bases from V and 2 from J, leaving 7 bases between them. The CDR3 sequence is 13 residues long. CDR3 bases: TGTGCCAGCAGCTTGTCCAGTCAAGAGACCCAGTACTTC. It specifies CASSLSSQETQYF.

This clone showed up just a few times. The genes are TRBV6-5 and TRBJ2-7; D perhaps matches TRBD1 (6 bases). The germline CDR1 and CDR2 sequences are MNHEY and SVGAGI. V was trimmed by 2 bases and J by 6 bases, leaving 14 bases between them. The CDR3 covers 14 residues. The CDR3 sequence is CASSYTQQGPEQYF. Here the CDR3 DNA reads TGTGCCAGCAGTTACACTCAACAGGGACCCGAGCAGTACTTC.

This clone was observed a handful of times. The V and J genes are TRBV5-1 and TRBJ2-3, with D tentatively TRBD1 (6 bases). The CDR3 extends over 14 amino acids. Germline CDR1 and CDR2: SGHRS and YFSETQ. Trimming cost V 4 bases and J 1 base, with 10 bases left between them. CDR3 in DNA: TGCGCCAGCAGCCAGGACAGTGGCACAGATACGCAGTATTTT. It is translated as CASSQDSGTDTQYF.

The chain has TRBV6-6 and TRBJ2-7, with TRBD1 identical over 7 bases. Germline values: CDR1 MNHNY, CDR2 SVGAGI (reference sequence). Unmatched junction bases numbered 5, after V lost 4 bases and J lost 2 bases. There are 14 residues in the CDR3. The CDR3 nucleotides read TGTGCCAGCAGTTTGGGGCAGGGGGCCTACGAGCAGTACTTC. It translates to CASSLGQGAYEQYF.

This clone was seen only a few times. This chain uses TRBV6-5 with TRBJ2-5; 12 bases are shared with TRBD2. V lost 5 bases, J lost 4 bases, and 5 bases stayed unmatched. This CDR3 contains 15 residues. Germline loops: CDR1 MNHEY, CDR2 SVGAGI. The CDR3 here is CASSRLAGGLETQYF. The CDR3 nucleotides are TGTGCCAGCAGTCGTCTAGCGGGGGGGCTAGAGACCCAGTACTTC.

The chain links TRBV6-6 to TRBJ2-2; possible D gene TRBD2, 6 bases. The CDR3 totals 12 residues. Germline V gene lookup returns CDR1 MNHNY and CDR2 SVGAGI (reference sequence). Trimming left V 4 bases short and J 10 bases short, with 10 bases between. CDR3 loop: CASSSGTPELFF. The CDR3 nucleotides are TGTGCCAGCAGTTCCGGGACTCCGGAGCTGTTTTTT.

This clone was picked up a small number of times. The rearrangement links TRBV6-1 to TRBJ1-2; D ambiguous. From germline, CDR1 is MNHNS and CDR2 SASEGT. V shed 1 base and J shed 8 bases, with 17 bases lying between them. This CDR3 region has 15 residues. In DNA form, the CDR3 reads TGTGCCAGCAGTGAAGAGACCCTTAGGGCGGGCGGCTACACCTTC. It codes for CASSEETLRAGGYTF.

This clone appeared a few times. This chain uses TRBV28 with TRBJ1-5; 7 bases map to TRBD1. This CDR3 region has 14 residues. The germline CDR1 and CDR2 sequences are MDHEN and SYDVKM. V lost 6 bases to trimming and J lost 3 bases; unmatched junction nucleotides: 5. The CDR3 DNA reads as TGTGCCAGCAGGGGGGACAGTCCCAATCAGCCCCAGCATTTT. As protein: CASRGDSPNQPQHF. Full variable domain (remainder filled in from reference TRBV28 and TRBJ1-5): DVKVTQSSRYLVKRTGEKVFLECVQDMDHENMFWYRQDPGLGLRLIYFSYDVKMKEKGDIPEGYSVSREKKERFSLILESASTNQTSMYLCASRGDSPNQPQHFGDGTRLSIL.

The chain links TRBV7-6 to TRBJ2-2, with 9 bases that match TRBD2. The ends lost 5 bases at V and 0 bases at J; junction bases unmatched: 1. Germline V lookup: CDR1 SGHVS, CDR2 FNYEAQ. The CDR3 sequence is 15 residues long. This CDR3 reads CASSRGGANTGELFF. The CDR3 nucleotides are TGTGCCAGCAGCCGCGGGGGGGCGAACACCGGGGAGCTGTTTTTT.

The V call is TRBV6-5, the J call TRBJ2-3, with TRBD2 as a possible D gene (6 bases). CDR1 is MNHEY and CDR2 is SVGAGI in the germline V gene. V was shortened by 6 bases and J by 2 bases, with 12 bases between the two germline ends. This CDR3 has 14 residues. The CDR3 loop reads CASSPTRSTDTQYF. CDR3 in DNA: TGTGCCAGCAGCCCGACTAGGTCCACAGATACGCAGTATTTT.

The V and J genes are TRBV5-6 and TRBJ2-5; 10 bases are shared with TRBD1. In germline, CDR1 is SGHDT, CDR2 YYEEEE. The CDR3 contains 17 residues. V dropped 3 bases and J dropped 4; count of bases not matched to a gene: 12. The CDR3 DNA sequence: TGTGCCAGCAGCTCTACACAGGGACAGGGGTTGGTAGAGACCCAGTACTTC. Its translation is CASSSTQGQGLVETQYF.

This clone was detected only a few times. This sample includes further DNA sequences coding for the same CDR3. The chain has TRBV29-1 and TRBJ1-5; TRBD1 might be the D (5 bases). Trimming took 5 bases from V and 0 from J, leaving 11 bases between them. CDR1 SQVTM and CDR2 ANQGSEA come from the germline V gene. The length of the CDR3 is 14 residues. The CDR3 loop is CSVTTDNSNQPQHF. Here the CDR3 DNA reads TGCAGCGTTACGACAGACAATAGCAATCAGCCCCAGCATTTT.

This clone appeared a few times. Sequence at one end of the junction differs from germline and may be a read error. This chain links TRBV5-1 with TRBJ1-4, with 11 positions matching TRBD1. CDR3 length: 15 amino acids. Germline CDR1 SGHRS, CDR2 YFSETQ. The CDR3 DNA follows: TGCGCCGGCAGCTTGGGGACAGGGGGAAATGAAAAACTGTTTTTT. Translation: CAGSLGTGGNEKLFF.

This chain links TRBV11-3 with TRBJ2-1, with a possible D match to TRBD1 (5 bases). V lost 1 base and J lost 8, with 6 bases in between. Per the germline V gene, CDR1 is SGHNT and CDR2 is YENEEA. CDR3 length: 12 residues. The CDR3 spells CASSLGGHEQFF. In DNA form, the CDR3 reads TGTGCCAGCAGCTTAGGGGGCCATGAGCAGTTCTTC.

Only a few counts were recorded for this clone. The chain has TRBV5-4 and TRBJ2-1; 10 nucleotides align to TRBD2. The length of the CDR3 is 18 residues. Trimming removed 4 bases from V and 1 base from J; junction bases left unmatched: 11. Germline V gives CDR1 SGHNT, CDR2 YYREEE (reference sequence). The CDR3 DNA reads as TGTGCCAGCAGCCCGATAATTGGTAGCGGGGGGTCCTACAATGAGCAGTTCTTC. It yields the protein CASSPIIGSGGSYNEQFF.

The V call is TRBV5-1, the J call TRBJ2-5; TRBD1 matches 10 bases. The DNA end is more similar to TRBJ2-7, so the J call may be wrong. Germline CDR1 reads SGHRS; CDR2 reads YFSETQ. The CDR3 length is 16 residues. CDR3 bases: TGCGCCAGCAGCTTGGGACAGGGGGCTTTTACCTACGAGCAGTACTTC. As protein: CASSLGQGAFTYEQYF.

The chain couples TRBV7-6 to TRBJ1-5; D possibly corresponds to TRBD1 (5 bases). The CDR3 covers 15 residues. V lost 3 bases, J lost 6 bases, and 15 bases lay in between. Germline values: CDR1 SGHVS, CDR2 FNYEAQ. CDR3 sequence (DNA): TGTGCCAGCAGCTTGGCCCCGAGCGGGGGTCAGCCCCAGCATTTT. Translated: CASSLAPSGGQPQHF.